These T cell receptor beta chains were read from a single sample in a study of shared clonotypes between healthy human individuals. Profiled with immunoSEQ multiplex PCR; TCRdb holds only in-frame clones, not every one. This table holds some 510,000 clones, approximately 85% found once. Sequencing was carried out using PBMCs. These receptors were taken from a middle-aged woman in good health. Some clones in this sample may be carry-over from other donors' samples. CDR3s include the opening cysteine and the closing phenylalanine or tryptophan. A D gene is named only where the DNA matches it firmly. Clone size is given for some rows only: seen once, a few or many times, or a class if the clone is expanded.

J gene,V gene,D gene,clone size,CDR3 DNA,CDR3 protein
TRBJ2-1,TRBV18,TRBD1,few,TGTGCCAGCTCAAACAGGGGCGATGAGCAGTTCTTC,CASSNRGDEQFF
TRBJ1-2,TRBV4-2,TRBD1,NA,TGTGCCAGCAGCCAGGGGACAGATCAGTTGTACGGCTACACCTTC,CASSQGTDQLYGYTF
TRBJ2-7,TRBV18,TRBD2,NA,TGTGCCAGCTCACCCCAGGGGCCCGGGACTAGCGGCATCGAGCAGTACTTC,CASSPQGPGTSGIEQYF
TRBJ2-7,TRBV4-1,TRBD2,NA,TGCGCCAGCAGCCAAGGGATTCTAGCGGGCTACGAGCAGTACTTC,CASSQGILAGYEQYF
TRBJ1-5,TRBV6-4,NA,NA,TGTGCCAGCAGTGTTGGGTGGGGGCAGCCCCAGCATTTT,CASSVGWGQPQHF
TRBJ2-7,TRBV10-3,TRBD1,NA,TGTGCCATCAAACCGGAGACAGGGGAAACCTACGAGCAGTACTTC,CAIKPETGETYEQYF
TRBJ2-3,TRBV27,TRBD2,NA,TGTGCCAGCAGTTTATTGCCGGTGGGTAGCGGGAGGGCCTGGGCTACGCAGTATTTT,CASSLLPVGSGRAWATQYF
TRBJ2-1,TRBV21-1,NA,NA,TGTGCCAGCAGCAATGGAGACAATGAGCAGTTCTTC,CASSNGDNEQFF
TRBJ2-1,TRBV19,TRBD2,NA,TGTGCCAGTAGTATGGCGGGAGCGGTAAATGAGCAGTTCTTC,CASSMAGAVNEQFF
TRBJ1-2,TRBV6-5,NA,NA,TGTGCCAGCAGCTACGGAAGACCCGGGGGTTATGGCTACACCTTC,CASSYGRPGGYGYTF
TRBJ1-1,TRBV13,NA,few,TGTGCCAGCAGCACCCGTCGGGGGACTGAAGCTTTCTTT,CASSTRRGTEAFF